This is a list of T cell receptor beta chains from one sample in a study of T cells in Graves' hyperthyroidism and ophthalmopathy. Via MiXCR, TCRdb re-called the multiplex PCR reads, giving one row per CDR3 protein. The sample has approximately 300,000 distinct CDR3 sequences; 15% to 20% are singletons. Input material: blood. The origin of the receptors is a man aged 45-65 years with Graves' ophthalmopathy. Each CDR3 is given with its conserved first and last residue. D genes are given only for firm matches. Expanded clones are given a class, and other clones once, few, many or no size at all.

>TRBJ2-5|TRBD1|TRBV18|many
CASSPPTGYETQYF
TGTGCCAGCTCACCCCCGACAGGGTATGAGACCCAGTACTTC
>TRBJ2-1|TRBD2|TRBV28|few
CASSKLAGGPHEQFF
TGTGCCAGCAGCAAACTAGCGGGAGGGCCCCATGAGCAGTTCTTC
>TRBJ2-3|TRBD2|TRBV29-1|.
CSVPRGSRVLAGGQTDTQYF
TGCAGCGTACCAAGGGGGTCGAGGGTACTAGCGGGAGGCCAAACAGATACGCAGTATTTT
>TRBJ2-1|.|TRBV7-9|few
CASNQGGGRDNEQFF
TGTGCCAGCAACCAAGGGGGAGGACGAGACAATGAGCAGTTCTTC
>TRBJ2-7|.|TRBV10-3|.
CAISPGYEQYF
TGTGCCATCAGTCCGGGCTACGAGCAGTACTTC
>TRBJ2-7|TRBD1|TRBV5-1|.
CASKIGTGLGEQYF
TGCGCCAGCAAAATCGGGACAGGGCTAGGCGAGCAGTACTTC
>TRBJ2-1|TRBD2|TRBV7-2|many
CASSPRDAGTSGKSSYNEQFF
TGTGCCAGCAGCCCACGGGACGCCGGGACTAGCGGGAAATCCTCCTACAATGAGCAGTTCTTC
>TRBJ2-6|.|TRBV7-8|many
CASSFTGANVLTF
TGTGCCAGCAGCTTTACTGGGGCCAACGTCCTGACTTTC
>TRBJ1-4|.|TRBV20-1|.
CSASYAHTLFF
TGCAGTGCTAGTTATGCCCACACCCTGTTTTTT
>TRBJ2-5|.|TRBV7-9|many
CASSPTGWVETQYF
TGTGCCAGCAGCCCTACAGGATGGGTAGAGACCCAGTACTTC
>TRBJ2-7|.|TRBV7-6|.
CASSLAPGLGGEQYF
TGTGCCAGCAGCTTAGCCCCGGGGCTAGGAGGGGAGCAGTACTTC
>TRBJ2-2|TRBD1|TRBV18|few
CASSPGQVGTGELFF
TGTGCCAGCTCCCCGGGACAGGTTGGCACCGGGGAGCTGTTTTTT
>TRBJ2-1|TRBD2|TRBV30|few
CAWGIGGSARNEQFF
TGTGCCTGGGGGATTGGCGGGAGCGCCAGGAATGAGCAGTTCTTC
>TRBJ2-1|TRBD2|TRBV10-3|few
CAISGGLAVSYNEQFF
TGTGCCATCAGTGGGGGACTAGCGGTCTCCTACAATGAGCAGTTCTTC
>TRBJ2-1|.|TRBV7-6|.
CASSATRYEQFF
TGTGCCAGCAGCGCAACTAGATATGAGCAGTTCTTC
>TRBJ1-2|TRBD1|TRBV2|many
CASKGQGVRGYTF
TGTGCCAGCAAGGGACAGGGGGTCCGCGGCTACACCTTC
>TRBJ2-2|TRBD2|TRBV9|.
CASSWTSGTNTGELFF
TGTGCCAGCAGCTGGACTAGCGGGACGAACACCGGGGAGCTGTTTTTT
>TRBJ2-5|.|TRBV6-1|few
CASNTRSGRETQYF
TGTGCCAGCAACACACGATCCGGGCGAGAGACCCAGTACTTC
>TRBJ2-7|.|TRBV28|many
CATTGSYEQYF
TGTGCCACCACAGGGTCTTACGAGCAGTACTTC
>TRBJ2-2|.|TRBV5-5|.
CASSSEGFTGELFF
TGTGCCAGCAGCTCGGAGGGGTTCACCGGGGAGCTGTTTTTT
>TRBJ2-1|TRBD2|TRBV7-2|.
CASSSRLAESYNEQFF
TGTGCCAGCAGCTCCCGACTAGCGGAATCCTACAATGAGCAGTTCTTC
>TRBJ1-1|.|TRBV7-9|.
CASSYQGLGTEAFF
TGTGCCAGCAGCTATCAAGGCCTGGGCACTGAAGCTTTCTTT
>TRBJ1-2|TRBD1|TRBV20-1|few
CSAMGQGIGYTF
TGCAGTGCTATGGGACAGGGGATCGGCTACACCTTC
>TRBJ2-2|.|TRBV19|many
CASSLDPRANGELFF
TGTGCCAGTAGCCTCGACCCGAGGGCTAACGGGGAGCTGTTTTTT
>TRBJ2-1|TRBD1|TRBV28|many
CASSLRRLGDRGRSYNEQFF
TGTGCCAGCAGTTTAAGGCGTTTGGGGGACAGGGGGCGCTCCTACAATGAGCAGTTCTTC
>TRBJ2-3|TRBD2|TRBV14|.
CASSQLADGTDTQYF
TGTGCCAGCAGCCAGCTAGCGGATGGGACAGATACGCAGTATTTT